Presented here are 9 T cell receptor beta chains from one specimen sequenced in a study of shared clonotypes between healthy human individuals (TCRdb year 2020). The library came from the immunoSEQ multiplex PCR assay. The source is immuneACCESS, and TCRdb retained only in-frame sequences with V and J called. Part of the clones is not carried over; for the studies checked, unresolved V genes explain less than half of this, and the remainder is unexplained. This sample is represented by more than 550,000 clones; around 90% of them were singletons. The ten largest account for around a third of the sample. The sample comprised memory CD8+ T cells from PBMCs. In light of the paper, this sample's cell subset or site label describes: CD45RO+ cells pooled with CCR7-negative TemRA cells. All receptors derive from a man in his late teens or twenties in good health. Some clones in this sample may be carry-over from other donors' samples.

The genes are TRBV15 and TRBJ2-1, with a possible D match to TRBD1 (6 bases). Germline V lookup: CDR1 LNHNV, CDR2 YYDKDF (reference sequence). V dropped 5 bases and J dropped 5 bases, with 10 bases sitting between them. This CDR3 region has 13 residues. CDR3 amino acids: CATSARGDNEQFF. CDR3 DNA: TGTGCCACCAGCGCCAGGGGTGACAATGAGCAGTTCTTC.

The chain recombines TRBV6-5 with TRBJ2-2, with 11 bases fitting TRBD1. With V trimmed by 9 bases and J by 6 bases, 9 bases remained unmatched. Germline V CDR1 and CDR2: MNHEY, SVGAGI. The CDR3 loop spans 15 amino acids. Here the CDR3 DNA reads TGTGCCAGTCGGGGACAGGGGGTGTTCGCCGGGGAGCTGTTTTTT. Residues: CASRGQGVFAGELFF.

The gene calls are TRBV28 and TRBJ1-4; maybe TRBD1 (6 bases). Trimming took off 4 bases at V and 7 bases at J, with 22 bases between the two ends. This CDR3 has 17 residues. Germline V gene lookup returns CDR1 MDHEN and CDR2 SYDVKM. Here the CDR3 reads CASSSQGGSRLGEKLFF. The CDR3 DNA sequence: TGTGCCAGCAGTTCACAGGGAGGATCAAGATTAGGTGAAAAACTGTTTTTT.

The V and J genes are TRBV19 and TRBJ1-5; a weak D match, TRBD1 (6 bases). The CDR3 loop spans 15 amino acids. Trimming took 0 bases from V and 7 from J, leaving 13 bases between them. Germline V gene lookup returns CDR1 LNHDA and CDR2 SQIVND (reference sequence). This chain's CDR3 is CASSIDRGAGQPQHF. As DNA, the CDR3 is TGTGCCAGTAGTATAGATCGGGGGGCTGGGCAGCCCCAGCATTTT.

The rearrangement links TRBV15 to TRBJ1-1; D uncertain. V lost 0 bases and J 0 bases, leaving 11 bases between the germline ends. Germline values: CDR1 LNHNV, CDR2 YYDKDF (reference sequence). This CDR3 has 16 residues. CDR3 in DNA: TGTGCCACCAGCAGAGAATCGTATAGCGTGAACACTGAAGCTTTCTTT. This sequence encodes CATSRESYSVNTEAFF.

The chain joins TRBV30 to TRBJ1-5, with a weak D call TRBD1 (6 bases). CDR1 is GTSNPN, CDR2 SVGIG, per germline (reference sequence). The CDR3 runs to 16 residues. Trimming stripped 0 bases from V and 9 bases from J, with 21 bases between. CDR3 bases: TGTGCCTGGAGTGTACGAGGTCAGGGGCGCGTGTGGCCCCAGCATTTT. It specifies CAWSVRGQGRVWPQHF.

The genes are TRBV7-7 and TRBJ2-3; D gene unclear. V lost 5 bases, J lost 2 bases, and 14 bases lay in between. Germline V lookup: CDR1 SSHAT, CDR2 FNYEAQ (reference sequence). The CDR3 contains 15 residues. CDR3 in amino acids: CASSLGPISTDTQYF. CDR3 bases: TGTGCCAGCAGCCTCGGGCCTATTTCCACAGATACGCAGTATTTT.

The rearrangement links TRBV9 to TRBJ1-5; D is ambiguous. Germline CDR1 reads SGDLS; CDR2 reads YYNGEE. With 0 bases removed from V and 2 bases from J, the gap between germline ends came to 9 bases. This CDR3 spans 15 amino acids. CDR3 DNA sequence: TGTGCCAGCAGCGTAGAAGGGTTTGGCAATCAGCCCCAGCATTTT. It yields the protein CASSVEGFGNQPQHF.

Turning to this clone: Distinct nucleotide sequences in the sample also encode this CDR3. The rearrangement links TRBV28 to TRBJ1-5; weak D call: TRBD1 (6 bases). From germline, CDR1 is MDHEN and CDR2 SYDVKM. V gave up 3 bases and J gave up 6 bases, with 12 bases separating them. CDR3 size: 14 residues. CDR3 amino acids: CASSLRGLGQPQHF. CDR3 DNA: TGTGCCAGCAGTTTGCGGGGGCTGGGTCAGCCCCAGCATTTT. Looking up the rest from reference TRBV28 and TRBJ1-5 gives the full variable domain: DVKVTQSSRYLVKRTGEKVFLECVQDMDHENMFWYRQDPGLGLRLIYFSYDVKMKEKGDIPEGYSVSREKKERFSLILESASTNQTSMYLCASSLRGLGQPQHFGDGTRLSIL.